This T cell receptor beta chain was identified in a study of human thymus T cells. Donors were healthy Finnish babies undergoing corrective operations for congenital heart defects. A roughly 0.45-1 mL peripheral blood aliquot was taken intraoperatively from four of eight donors. No fixed cell number was used; all available blood leukocytes supplied DNA. A remark on this clone: What it binds is not known.

Overall study results and limits: It looked as if thymic and blood repertoires used V and J genes in a biased way.

The CDR3 spans 13 residues. Germline CDR1 and CDR2: MGHRA and YSYEKL. V shed 5 bases and J shed 6 bases, with 11 bases lying between them. The table came from immunoSEQ multiplex PCR; TCRdb's copy has only in-frame clones and leaves some out. This table holds approximately 40,000 clones, nearly 95% found once. Sequencing input: blood. This receptor was identified in a boy under three years old with a congenital heart defect but otherwise immunologically healthy. V gene TRBV4-1 combines with J gene TRBJ2-1; D unresolved. CDR3: CASSYDGINEQFF. The CDR3 DNA sequence: TGCGCCAGCAGCTACGATGGCATCAATGAGCAGTTCTTC.